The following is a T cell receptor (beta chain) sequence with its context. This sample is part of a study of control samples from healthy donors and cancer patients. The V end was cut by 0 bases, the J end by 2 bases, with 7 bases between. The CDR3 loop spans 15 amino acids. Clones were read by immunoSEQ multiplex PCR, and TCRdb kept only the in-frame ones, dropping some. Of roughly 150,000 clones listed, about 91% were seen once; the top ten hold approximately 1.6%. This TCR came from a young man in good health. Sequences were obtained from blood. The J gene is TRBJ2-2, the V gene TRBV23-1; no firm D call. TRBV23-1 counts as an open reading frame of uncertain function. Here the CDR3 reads CASSQSPVNTGELFF. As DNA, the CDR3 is TGCGCCAGCAGTCAATCACCAGTAAACACCGGGGAGCTGTTTTTT.